One and the same sample provided the 2 T cell receptor beta chains below, sequenced in a study of radiation and T cells in renal cell carcinoma (TCRdb year 2020). Libraries came from the immunoSEQ multiplex PCR assay. Entries here come from immuneACCESS through TCRdb and include only in-frame sequences with V and J called. Some clones fail to appear in such tables; in the studies checked, an unresolved V gene covers under half of the shortfall, and the cause of the remainder is unknown. The sample data list approximately 79,000 clones, and about four fifths of these were observed just once. The ten largest clones capture approximately 5.4% of the sample. In light of the paper, this sample's time point label describes: blood 2 weeks post-SBRT. Explained via the paper, the treatment or condition label denotes: 15 Gy SBRT to primary tumor, nephrectomy 4 weeks later. Sequenced here: blood, sampled from a patient whose treatment included radiotherapy and nephrectomy. The receptors were sampled from a man in his sixties with renal cell carcinoma.

The chain links TRBV5-1 to TRBJ2-4, with 10 bases fitting TRBD1. Germline values: CDR1 SGHRS, CDR2 YFSETQ. The CDR3 loop spans 17 amino acids. With V trimmed by 1 base and J by 7 bases, 11 bases remained unmatched. CDR3 nucleotide sequence: TGCGCCAGCAGCTTGAGCCCCGGACAGGGGGACGAGAACATTCAGTACTTC. Residues: CASSLSPGQGDENIQYF.

The rearrangement uses TRBV5-1 and TRBJ2-2; D remains unclear. V was pared by 2 bases and J by 1 base, with 6 bases between. This CDR3 spans 14 amino acids. From germline, CDR1 is SGHRS and CDR2 YFSETQ. The CDR3 DNA reads as TGCGCCAGCAGCTTCGGTGGGAACACCGGGGAGCTGTTTTTT. It encodes CASSFGGNTGELFF.